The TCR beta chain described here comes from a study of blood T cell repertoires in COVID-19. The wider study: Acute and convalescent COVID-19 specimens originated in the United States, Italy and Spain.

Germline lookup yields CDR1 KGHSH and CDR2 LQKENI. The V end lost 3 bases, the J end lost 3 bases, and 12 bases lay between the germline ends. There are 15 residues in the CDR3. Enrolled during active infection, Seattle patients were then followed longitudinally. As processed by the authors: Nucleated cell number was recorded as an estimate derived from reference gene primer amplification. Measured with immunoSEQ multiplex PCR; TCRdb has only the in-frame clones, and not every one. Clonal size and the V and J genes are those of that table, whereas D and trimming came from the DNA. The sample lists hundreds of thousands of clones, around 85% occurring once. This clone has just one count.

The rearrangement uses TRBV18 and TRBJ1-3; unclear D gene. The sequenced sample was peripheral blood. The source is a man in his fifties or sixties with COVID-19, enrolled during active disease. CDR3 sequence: CASSPGRGVGNTIYF. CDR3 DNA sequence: TGTGCCAGCTCACCCGGCCGGGGAGTTGGAAACACCATATATTTT.